Sequencing of this T cell receptor beta chain was carried out in a study of blood T cell repertoires in COVID-19. Study-wide context: Samples taken during acute and convalescent COVID-19 were collected in the United States, Italy and Spain.

Per the authors' pipeline: Counts of nucleated cells, estimated from reference gene primer amplification, were obtained. Produced via immunoSEQ multiplex PCR; TCRdb's table is partial and in-frame only. The D gene and trimming were derived from the DNA, and the V and J assignments and clone size from that table. The profile covers 150,000 or so clones, with approximately 85% appearing a single time and about 1.2% taken by the ten largest. The CDR3 spans 14 residues. CDR1 is MGHRA and CDR2 is YSYEKL in the germline V gene. The V gene end was trimmed by 4 bases and the J gene end by 7 bases; junction bases not matched to a gene: 5.

The rearrangement uses TRBV4-1 and TRBJ1-4, with TRBD1 matching 8 bases. The sequence was collected from a man between 60 and 75 years old who had recovered from COVID-19. The sequencing input was peripheral blood. CDR3 sequence: CASSLRGQGEKLFF. For the CDR3, the DNA is TGCGCCAGCAGCCTCAGGGGGCAGGGTGAAAAACTGTTTTTT.